This is a list of T cell receptor beta chains from one sample in a study of chemoradiotherapy in HPV16-positive cancers. TCRdb keeps only in-frame clones here, not all; method: immunoSEQ multiplex PCR. The data show some 16,000 clones, approximately 80% seen once. This material was acquired from a patient who underwent chemoradiotherapy. These receptors all stem from a human donor with HPV-associated anogenital cancer. The CDR3 runs from the conserved cysteine through the conserved F or W. D genes are given only for firm matches.

D	V	CDR3
.	TRBV5-1	CASSLAGNYGYTF
.	TRBV5-1	CASSLDRMGYTF
.	TRBV7-9	CASSLGAEDGNTIYF
TRBD1	TRBV5-5	CASSNPGQGAQGYTF
.	TRBV19	CASAGFGNQPQHF
.	TRBV5-6	CASSARQRGEGQPQHF
.	TRBV28	CASSLGDQYYEQYF
TRBD1	TRBV19	CASSIGTGHYEQYF
.	TRBV5-6	CASSLGRSGKAFF
.	TRBV6-6	CASSYSITGSEQFF
.	TRBV19	CASSRGSYEQYF
TRBD1	TRBV6-6	CASSPMTGESISGYTF
.	TRBV4-3	CASSQDRASADEQYF
.	TRBV27	CASSPDTDSFEQYF
TRBD2	TRBV10-3	CASSDPPLAGPNNEQFF
.	TRBV9	CASSPGEGGEGMNTEAFF
.	TRBV7-8	CATRRGGNENTIYF
TRBD1	TRBV25-1	CASIARGHTEAFF
TRBD1	TRBV28	CASSSNEGTGGNQPQHF
.	TRBV7-2	CASSFGEGKEAFF
TRBD1	TRBV5-4	CASSRTGGTEAFF
.	TRBV2	CASSELGWTENTEAFF
.	TRBV9	CASGKTDLETQYF
.	TRBV2	CASSPRSSDNEQFF
TRBD1	TRBV6-6	CASSARDRGNTEAFF
.	TRBV4-3	CASSQGVGSSYNEQFF
TRBD2	TRBV2	CASRVLAVTADTQYF
.	TRBV7-3	CASSSDADTQYF
TRBD2	TRBV19	CASSIVLAGGAGRTGELFF
.	TRBV19	CASSTHRTTDTQYF
.	TRBV18	CASSRTDDSPLHF
.	TRBV4-2	CASSQADSEAFF
.	TRBV28	CASSARGPQHF
.	TRBV30	CAWTYAGGGLGYTF
.	TRBV7-2	CASTLGLAYTEAFF
.	TRBV10-3	CAISALGVRKNTEAFF
.	TRBV2	CASSPRLTVSYEQYF
.	TRBV7-9	CASSKLGRGTEAFF
TRBD2	TRBV4-2	CASSHSSGGPRTDTQYF
TRBD1	TRBV9	CASSVGAGGGQNEQFF
.	TRBV27	CASSSVPLGSDTQYF
.	TRBV10-1	CASSETEGGPISYSYNEQFF
.	TRBV2	CASSEARVSGNTIYF
TRBD1	TRBV5-1	CASSPPHRGSDTQYF
.	TRBV27	CASSYSINSNQPQHF
.	TRBV29-1	CSVHSGRRFDGYTF
.	TRBV5-1	CASSSRRDSYEQYF
.	TRBV28	CASSLVDRYEQYF
TRBD1	TRBV5-6	CASSFLRGLGGYTF
.	TRBV5-1	CASSLTHSRETQYF
.	TRBV2	CASSEQGNNSPLHF